This T cell receptor (beta chain) was recovered during a study of TIL therapy for anti-PD-1-resistant metastatic lung cancer. Study-wide context: Most patients had lung adenocarcinoma.

Notes on the study in general: TIL cultures after expansion showed higher clonality and lower diversity than baseline tumor (median about 6% vs 30%).

This clone is a singleton in its sample. Its specificity is not known. Time point of the sample: pre-treatment sample, taken before nivolumab and TIL therapy. Pleural nodules or supraclavicular lymph nodes made up most of the excised metastases sampled. The libraries were made with immunoSEQ v3. The assay was immunoSEQ multiplex PCR, and TCRdb's table has in-frame clones only and misses some. The sample lists more than 5,000 clones, less than 70% occurring once. The CDR3 is 18 residues long. Losses at the gene ends were 2 bases for V and 2 bases for J; bases not matched to a gene: 12. The V gene's germline CDR1 is MNHEY and CDR2 SVGEGT.

The genes are TRBV6-2 or TRBV6-3 and TRBJ2-3, with TRBD2 matching over 8 bases. Sequenced here: tumor tissue, sampled at baseline. The clonotype originates from a person aged 25 to 79 with non-small cell lung cancer. CDR3 nucleotides: TGTGCCAGCAGTTACGCCTCCAGCGGGGGCCCCTTCACAGATACGCAGTATTTT. It translates to CASSYASSGGPFTDTQYF.